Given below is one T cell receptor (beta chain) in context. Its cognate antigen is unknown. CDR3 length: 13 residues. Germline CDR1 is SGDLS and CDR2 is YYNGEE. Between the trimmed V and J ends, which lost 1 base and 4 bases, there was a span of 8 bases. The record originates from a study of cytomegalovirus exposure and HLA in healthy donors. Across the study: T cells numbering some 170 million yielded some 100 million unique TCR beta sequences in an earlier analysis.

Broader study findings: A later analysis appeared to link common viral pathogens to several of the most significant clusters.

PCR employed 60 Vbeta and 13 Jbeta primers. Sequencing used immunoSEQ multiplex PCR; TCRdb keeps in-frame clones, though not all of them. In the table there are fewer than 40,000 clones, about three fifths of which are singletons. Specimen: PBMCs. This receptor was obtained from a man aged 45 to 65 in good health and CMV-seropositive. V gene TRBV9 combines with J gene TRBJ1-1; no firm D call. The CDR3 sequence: CASSVSPSTEAFF. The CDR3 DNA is TGTGCCAGCAGCGTATCCCCGAGCACTGAAGCTTTCTTT.